These 18 T cell receptor beta chains were sequenced from one sample in a study of shared T cell receptors in the human thymus. Produced via immunoSEQ multiplex PCR; TCRdb's table is partial and in-frame only. The data show some 720,000 clones, 85% to 90% seen once. These data were also reused for a study on human thymus T cells.

Material for sequencing was thymocytes. The origin of the receptors is a boy under two years old with a congenital heart defect.

Here the CDR3 reads CSVEAPGQFYEQYF. CDR3 in DNA: TGCAGCGTCGAGGCCCCTGGACAGTTCTACGAGCAGTACTTC. The chain has TRBV29-1 and TRBJ2-7; D might be TRBD1 (6 bases). V was shortened by 6 bases and J by 3 bases, with 18 bases between the two germline ends. Germline V gene lookup returns CDR1 SQVTM and CDR2 ANQGSEA. The CDR3 covers 14 residues.

This chain uses TRBV10-3 with TRBJ2-1, with TRBD2 matching over 11 bases. Germline CDR1 ENHRY, CDR2 SYGVKD. This CDR3 region has 17 residues. V trimming: 6 bases; J trimming: 6 bases; junction bases outside the gene matches: 13. CDR3 nucleotide sequence: TGTGCCATCAGCCACCTGACTAGCGGGAAGTCTGGCAATGAGCAGTTCTTC. Amino acid sequence: CAISHLTSGKSGNEQFF.

V usage is TRBV5-4 and J usage is TRBJ2-5; D may be TRBD2 (5 bases). The CDR3 is 14 amino acids. Germline lookup yields CDR1 SGHNT and CDR2 YYREEE (reference sequence). Trimming took 6 bases from V and 5 from J, leaving 17 bases between them. CDR3 in DNA: TGTGCCAGCATCCCGGGCGAGGGTTCGGAGACCCAGTACTTC. This gives the protein CASIPGEGSETQYF.

The chain is built from TRBV9 and TRBJ2-3; TRBD2 agrees at 10 bases. Per germline, CDR1 SGDLS and CDR2 YYNGEE. V lost 4 bases and J lost 1; bases outside the gene matches: 6. The CDR3 totals 16 residues. CDR3 in DNA: TGTGCCAGCAGCCCTCGGACTAGCGGAGGCACAGATACGCAGTATTTT. This encodes CASSPRTSGGTDTQYF.

This chain connects TRBV7-9 to TRBJ2-7, with 10 positions matching TRBD1. CDR3 length: 17 amino acids. Germline-derived CDR1 and CDR2 are SEHNR and FQNEAQ (reference sequence). V gave up 0 bases and J gave up 3 bases; unmatched junction bases: 8. CDR3 sequence reads: CASSLAGQGSSHYEQYF. The CDR3 region has the DNA TGTGCCAGCAGCTTAGCGGGACAGGGGTCATCCCACTACGAGCAGTACTTC.

The rearrangement joins TRBV5-1 to TRBJ1-4, with TRBD1 as a possible D gene (6 bases). V was cut by 3 bases and J by 6 bases, with 18 bases left in between. Germline CDR1 and CDR2: SGHRS and YFSETQ. The length of the CDR3 is 16 residues. CDR3 sequence: CASSSGRGLRDEKLFF. CDR3 in DNA: TGCGCCAGCAGCTCGGGTAGGGGGTTGAGGGATGAAAAACTGTTTTTT.

V gene TRBV2 combines with J gene TRBJ2-2, with 12 bases fitting TRBD2. From germline, CDR1 is SNHLY and CDR2 FYNNEI. The J segment lost 7 bases and the V segment lost 2 bases, leaving 8 bases of the junction unmatched. The CDR3 consists of 17 residues. The CDR3 DNA reads as TGTGCCAGCAGTGAAACCCTAGCGGGAGGGCCGGTCGGGGAGCTGTTTTTT. Amino acid sequence: CASSETLAGGPVGELFF.

This rearrangement joins TRBV30 to TRBJ2-3, with 10 bases matching TRBD2. This CDR3 has 18 residues. The junction had 16 bases not matched to a gene; V was cut back by 3 bases and J by 4 bases. The germline V gene has CDR1 GTSNPN and CDR2 SVGIG (reference sequence). CDR3 sequence: CAWRAGVSQREGSDTQYF. CDR3 coding DNA: TGTGCCTGGAGGGCTGGGGTTAGCCAGCGGGAGGGTTCAGATACGCAGTATTTT.

The chain couples TRBV5-4 to TRBJ2-5; TRBD2 aligns across 8 bases. From germline, CDR1 is SGHNT and CDR2 YYREEE (reference sequence). The CDR3 totals 15 residues. The V gene end was trimmed by 2 bases and the J gene end by 5 bases; junction bases not matched to a gene: 8. Here the CDR3 DNA reads TGTGCCAGCAGCTTCGGTAGCGGGATTCCTGAGACCCAGTACTTC. Translated, it gives CASSFGSGIPETQYF.

The chain links TRBV5-6 to TRBJ2-6; TRBD1 might be the D (5 bases). In germline, CDR1 is SGHDT, CDR2 YYEEEE. Trimming left V 4 bases short and J 4 bases short, with 15 bases between. The CDR3 totals 16 residues. The CDR3: CASSISRGIGANVLTF. The CDR3 DNA reads as TGTGCCAGCAGCATCAGTAGGGGTATCGGGGCCAACGTCCTGACTTTC.

The gene calls are TRBV12-5 and TRBJ2-1; 12 bases are a match to TRBD2. The CDR3 length is 20 residues. CDR1 is LGHNT and CDR2 is FRNRAP in the germline V gene. J lost 3 bases, V lost 6 bases, and 18 bases had no gene match. In nucleotides, the CDR3 is TGTGCTAGTGGCTCCCTCGGCGGTAAGACTAGCGGGAGCATCTACAATGAGCAGTTCTTC. It specifies CASGSLGGKTSGSIYNEQFF.

This rearrangement joins TRBV14 to TRBJ2-5, with D possibly matching TRBD1 (5 bases). CDR1 and CDR2 from the germline V gene are SGHDN and FVKESK. Trimming removed 1 base at V and 8 bases at J, with 11 bases between. The CDR3 loop spans 13 amino acids. The CDR3 DNA is TGTGCCAGCAGCCAAGTAGGGCAGGGTACCCAGTACTTC. It specifies CASSQVGQGTQYF.

The gene calls are TRBV10-3 and TRBJ1-5; a possible D gene is TRBD1 (5 bases). CDR3 size: 13 residues. Trimming took 5 bases from V and 9 from J, leaving 14 bases between them. The V gene's germline CDR1 is ENHRY and CDR2 SYGVKD. CDR3 region: CAISNQGGRPQHF. The DNA of the CDR3 is TGTGCCATCAGTAACCAGGGTGGACGGCCCCAGCATTTT.

The chain recombines TRBV11-2 with TRBJ2-3, with a possible D match to TRBD2 (5 bases). The CDR3 sequence is 13 residues long. V gave up 9 bases and J gave up 4 bases, with 14 bases separating them. Germline V CDR1 and CDR2: SGHAT, FQNNGV. This CDR3 reads CASTGRGSDTQYF. The DNA for the CDR3 is TGTGCCAGTACCGGGCGAGGGTCAGATACGCAGTATTTT.

V and J are TRBV7-2 and TRBJ1-1; 8 nucleotides agree with TRBD1. Germline CDR1 and CDR2: SGHTA and FQGNSA. The junction had 12 bases not matched to a gene; V was cut back by 5 bases and J by 13 bases. The CDR3 runs 13 residues. CDR3 nucleotides: TGTGCCAGCAGCCAAAACCCACAGGGGGAGGTTTTCTTT. Encoded protein: CASSQNPQGEVFF. The full variable domain, its missing parts supplied by reference TRBV7-2 and TRBJ1-1, is GAGVSQSPSNKVTEKGKDVELRCDPISGHTALYWYRQSLGQGLEFLIYFQGNSAPDKSGLPSDRFSAERTGGSVSTLTIQRTQQEDSAVYLCASSQNPQGEVFFGQGTRLTVV.

The rearrangement uses TRBV7-2 and TRBJ2-1, with D perhaps TRBD1 (6 bases). The length of the CDR3 is 16 residues. V was shortened by 1 base and J by 2 bases, with 12 bases between the two germline ends. Looked up from germline, CDR1 is SGHTA and CDR2 is FQGNSA. CDR3 nucleotides: TGTGCCAGCAGCTTAGACAACAGGGTGCCCTACAATGAGCAGTTCTTC. Its protein is CASSLDNRVPYNEQFF.

V gene TRBV29-1 combines with J gene TRBJ2-7; 11 bases map to TRBD2. The CDR3 covers 14 residues. J lost 3 bases, V lost 4 bases, and 5 bases had no gene match. Germline CDR1 reads SQVTM; CDR2 reads ANQGSEA. CDR3 loop: CSVAPGLADYEQYF. In nucleotides, the CDR3 is TGCAGCGTTGCCCCGGGACTAGCGGACTACGAGCAGTACTTC.

This chain uses TRBV28 with TRBJ2-1, with 14 bases lining up with TRBD2. The CDR3 extends over 17 amino acids. V was pared by 6 bases and J by 3 bases, with 7 bases of the junction left unmatched. The V gene's germline CDR1 is MDHEN and CDR2 SYDVKM. The CDR3 protein is CASSRGLAGDFYNEQFF. The DNA of the CDR3 is TGTGCCAGCAGCCGGGGACTAGCGGGAGATTTCTACAATGAGCAGTTCTTC.